One and the same sample provided the 21 T cell receptor beta chains below, sequenced in a study of PD-L1 blockade in urothelial cancer. Assay used: immunoSEQ multiplex PCR; TCRdb lists only in-frame clones, some missing. The top ten hold less than 3% of the sample, which has 55,000 to 70,000 clones, about 82% seen once. Sequenced here: PBMCs, sampled around atezolizumab (anti-PD-L1) treatment. The receptor set was obtained from a man between 45 and 60 years old with urothelial cancer.

The rearrangement joins TRBV5-1 to TRBJ2-5; TRBD2 matches at 8 bases. With V trimmed by 4 bases and J by 5 bases, 4 bases remained unmatched. Germline CDR1 SGHRS, CDR2 YFSETQ. The CDR3 totals 13 residues. The CDR3 region is CASSRGGSETQYF. For the CDR3, the DNA is TGCGCCAGCAGCCGGGGGGGGTCGGAGACCCAGTACTTC.

V and J are TRBV5-6 and TRBJ1-5; D may be TRBD1 (6 bases). Germline V gene lookup returns CDR1 SGHDT and CDR2 YYEEEE. The CDR3 loop spans 12 amino acids. With 4 bases removed from V and 6 bases from J, the gap between germline ends came to 8 bases. CDR3 residues: CASSRRGQPQHF. CDR3 bases: TGTGCCAGCAGCCGCAGGGGTCAGCCCCAGCATTTT.

The CDR3 loop is CASSPNAGPYEQYF. In DNA, the CDR3 is TGTGCCAGCAGCCCCAATGCGGGCCCTTACGAGCAGTACTTC. The chain has TRBV6-4 and TRBJ2-7; a possible D gene is TRBD2 (5 bases). V shed 6 bases and J shed 4 bases, with 16 bases lying between them. Germline CDR1 MRHNA, CDR2 SNTAGT. This CDR3 has 14 amino acids.

The J gene is TRBJ1-6, the V gene TRBV7-9; no reliable D call. CDR1 is SEHNR and CDR2 is FQNEAQ in the germline V gene (reference sequence). Between the trimmed V and J ends, which lost 5 bases and 8 bases, there was a span of 10 bases. The CDR3 loop spans 13 amino acids. The CDR3: CASSTYVDSPLHF. DNA of the CDR3: TGTGCCAGCAGCACCTACGTGGATTCACCCCTCCACTTT.

Concerning this clone itself: The junction departs from the called germline gene at one end, perhaps through a read error. The chain has TRBV7-9 and TRBJ2-3, with unresolved D. Looked up from germline, CDR1 is SEHNR and CDR2 is FQNEAQ (reference sequence). The CDR3 is 12 residues long. The chain's CDR3 is CASSSGVISQYF. CDR3 DNA sequence: TGTGCCAGTAGCTCCGGAGTCATATCGCAGTATTTT. Filled out from reference TRBV7-9 and TRBJ2-3, the complete variable domain reads DTGVSQNPRHKITKRGQNVTFRCDPISEHNRLYWYRQTLGQGPEFLTYFQNEAQLEKSRLLSDRFSAERPKGSFSTLEIQRTEQGDSAMYLCASSSGVISQYFGPGTRLTVL.

The chain has TRBV2 and TRBJ2-2; TRBD2 is a possible D gene (6 bases). Germline values: CDR1 SNHLY, CDR2 FYNNEI. Trimming removed 3 bases at V and 5 bases at J, with 13 bases between. CDR3 length: 15 amino acids. CDR3 amino acids: CASSERLGGTGELFF. The CDR3 region has the DNA TGTGCCAGCAGTGAGAGACTAGGCGGGACCGGGGAGCTGTTTTTT.

This chain connects TRBV5-8 to TRBJ1-4, with 8 bases matching TRBD1. The CDR3 is made up of 14 amino acids. Germline V lookup: CDR1 SGHTS, CDR2 YDEGEE. The trim removed 4 bases at V and 7 bases at J, leaving 6 bases unmatched. The CDR3: CASSPTGGREKLFF. As DNA, the CDR3 is TGTGCCAGCAGCCCCACAGGGGGACGTGAAAAACTGTTTTTT.

This chain connects TRBV5-6 to TRBJ1-2; D is ambiguous. Germline-derived CDR1 and CDR2 are SGHDT and YYEEEE. This CDR3 has 15 amino acids. Between the trimmed V and J ends, which lost 0 bases and 8 bases, there was a span of 17 bases. The CDR3 region is CASSLAAGRESGYTF. The CDR3, as DNA: TGTGCCAGCAGCTTGGCGGCAGGCAGAGAATCGGGCTACACCTTC.

V is TRBV6-4 and J is TRBJ2-7; TRBD1 aligns across 8 bases. V dropped 2 bases and J dropped 3; count of bases not matched to a gene: 9. The CDR3 spans 16 residues. Germline CDR1 is MRHNA and CDR2 is SNTAGT. CDR3 loop: CASSDRSDRDDYEQYF. DNA for the CDR3: TGTGCCAGCAGTGACCGGTCGGACAGGGACGACTACGAGCAGTACTTC.

The chain carries TRBV7-8 and TRBJ2-7, with 9 bases fitting TRBD2. This CDR3 comprises 16 residues. The trim removed 5 bases at V and 0 bases at J, leaving 8 bases unmatched. The germline V gene has CDR1 SGHVS and CDR2 FQNEAQ. The CDR3 nucleotides read TGTGCCAGCAGCAGGGCTCTAGCGGGGAGCTCCTACGAGCAGTACTTC. The encoded protein is CASSRALAGSSYEQYF.

This sequence joins TRBV11-2 and TRBJ1-1; D perhaps matches TRBD1 (5 bases). This CDR3 has 13 amino acids. CDR1 and CDR2 from the germline V gene are SGHAT and FQNNGV. V was pared by 3 bases and J by 1 base, with 6 bases between. The DNA of the CDR3 is TGTGCCAGCAGCTTGGACACGAACACTGAAGCTTTCTTT. Its protein product is CASSLDTNTEAFF.

This clone was seen only a few times. The rearrangement links TRBV11-2 to TRBJ1-6; 7 bases map to TRBD1. The CDR3 loop spans 15 amino acids. Germline V gene sequence: CDR1 SGHAT, CDR2 FQNNGV. The junction had 0 bases not matched to a gene; V was cut back by 0 bases and J by 4 bases. This CDR3 is CASSLETGYNSPLHF. For the CDR3, the DNA is TGTGCCAGCAGCTTAGAGACAGGGTATAATTCACCCCTCCACTTT.

CDR3 region: CASSSGGANTGELFF. DNA of the CDR3: TGTGCCAGCAGTTCTGGAGGCGCGAACACCGGGGAGCTGTTTTTT. The chain combines TRBV28 with TRBJ2-2; TRBD2 might be the D (5 bases). Trimming removed 4 bases at V and 0 bases at J, with 9 bases between. The germline V gene encodes CDR1 MDHEN and CDR2 SYDVKM. This CDR3 has 15 amino acids.

The chain has TRBV5-1 and TRBJ1-3; TRBD1 agrees at 9 bases. From germline, CDR1 is SGHRS and CDR2 YFSETQ. The V gene end was trimmed by 0 bases and the J gene end by 4 bases; junction bases not matched to a gene: 5. The CDR3 is 16 amino acids. CDR3 protein: CASSLEGTGKGNTIYF. The CDR3 nucleotides are TGCGCCAGCAGCTTGGAAGGGACAGGGAAAGGAAACACCATATATTTT.

V usage is TRBV6-1 and J usage is TRBJ1-4; D is possibly TRBD1 (5 bases). Germline CDR1 reads MNHNS; CDR2 reads SASEGT. This CDR3 contains 16 residues. V lost 1 base and J 7 bases, leaving 16 bases between the germline ends. CDR3 nucleotide sequence: TGTGCCAGCAGTGAAGTAAAGGGAGGGGTTGGTGAAAAACTGTTTTTT. Its translation is CASSEVKGGVGEKLFF.

This chain links TRBV5-5 with TRBJ1-5, with 9 bases that match TRBD1. The CDR3 is 16 residues long. Germline V lookup: CDR1 SGHKS, CDR2 YYEKEE (reference sequence). V was clipped by 1 base and J by 3 bases; unmatched bases: 5. Written as DNA, the CDR3 is TGTGCCAGCAGCTTGTACTGGACAGGGGTCAATCAGCCCCAGCATTTT. This sequence encodes CASSLYWTGVNQPQHF.

The chain combines TRBV6-5 with TRBJ1-2; 10 bases map to TRBD1. The germline V gene has CDR1 MNHEY and CDR2 SVGAGI. The junction had 5 bases not matched to a gene; V was cut back by 6 bases and J by 4 bases. CDR3 length equals 14 residues. In DNA form, the CDR3 reads TGTGCCAGCAGAGACAGGGGGCGCGGCTATGGCTACACCTTC. Protein sequence: CASRDRGRGYGYTF.

The chain couples TRBV20-1 to TRBJ2-7; 7 positions agree with TRBD1. There are 11 residues in the CDR3. Germline loops: CDR1 DFQATT, CDR2 SNEGSKA (reference sequence). CDR3 amino acids: CSWDRGYEQYF. In DNA, the CDR3 is TGCAGCTGGGACAGAGGCTACGAGCAGTACTTC.

This chain joins TRBV28 and TRBJ1-2, with TRBD1 matching over 8 bases. V lost 6 bases and J lost 4; bases outside the gene matches: 10. This CDR3 spans 15 amino acids. The V gene's germline CDR1 is MDHEN and CDR2 SYDVKM. The CDR3 protein is CASSEPGTGLYGYTF. The CDR3 region has the DNA TGTGCCAGCAGCGAGCCCGGGACAGGACTCTATGGCTACACCTTC.

The sample holds a few counts of this clone. The chain couples TRBV7-2 to TRBJ2-7, with a possible D match to TRBD2 (5 bases). The CDR3 contains 15 residues. V gave up 2 bases and J gave up 3 bases, with 14 bases separating them. Per the germline V gene, CDR1 is SGHTA and CDR2 is FQGNSA. The DNA of the CDR3 is TGTGCCAGCAGCTTACGGGCGGGCCCCGTCTACGAGCAGTACTTC. This encodes CASSLRAGPVYEQYF. Based on the CDR3 plus reference TRBV7-2 and TRBJ2-7, the full variable domain is GAGVSQSPSNKVTEKGKDVELRCDPISGHTALYWYRQSLGQGLEFLIYFQGNSAPDKSGLPSDRFSAERTGGSVSTLTIQRTQQEDSAVYLCASSLRAGPVYEQYFGPGTRLTVT.

The chain recombines TRBV28 with TRBJ1-5, with 7 bases aligning to TRBD1. The CDR3 is 15 amino acids. Germline CDR1 and CDR2: MDHEN and SYDVKM. V dropped 5 bases and J dropped 3; count of bases not matched to a gene: 7. This CDR3 reads CASSGGGAPNQPQHF. Written as DNA, the CDR3 is TGTGCCAGCAGTGGAGGGGGCGCCCCCAATCAGCCCCAGCATTTT.